The source of this T cell receptor beta chain is a study of T-cell memory formation after mild COVID-19 (dated by TCRdb to about 2021). General notes on the study: Most TCR sequence clusters were specific to one of the two donors. In a couple of donors, T-cell clones that expanded and contracted after mild COVID-19 were tracked by sequencing TCRalpha and TCRbeta repertoires over time. Two young, previously healthy adult volunteers, one female and one male, were included in the cohort.

Sequenced using an Illumina NovaSeq 6000. Using 5'RACE with constant-segment primers, TCRalpha and TCRbeta cDNA libraries were constructed, with sample barcodes and unique molecular identifiers added in the process. RNA was extracted from every sample with Trizol reagent. Libraries were amplified in two PCR steps, with a second sample barcode and Illumina TruSeq adapters added in the second step. Sequencing of libraries was performed on an Illumina NovaSeq with 2 x 150 bp paired-end reads. The study's processing was this. Demultiplexing of reads and collapsing into UMI-guided consensus sequences were performed with migec v1.2.7. Using mixcr v2.1.11, UMI consensuses were aligned to TRA and TRB V and J templates and then assembled into clonotypes. Expanded or contracted clonotypes were those called significant by both edgeR and NoisET, with noise models trained on biological replicates. edgeR calls used a false discovery rate-adjusted p below 0.01 and a log2 fold-change threshold of 1. PCA with hierarchical clustering of max-normalized trajectories of the 1000 most abundant clonotypes was used as exploratory dynamics analysis. The CD4 or CD8 phenotype of responding clones was assigned using the separately sequenced CD4+ and CD8+ repertoires. The raw public data were reprocessed by TCRdb itself: fastp quality trimming at Q25, MiXCR clonotype calling, in-frame beta chains only. Here each entry gathers all rows of one CDR3 protein and keeps the most common genes and DNA. For this entry, the V and J calls and clone size follow TCRdb and not the study's own pipeline. This sample gives 550,000 to 700,000 distinct CDR3 sequences in total; over 15% of them show up just once. In total, the top ten clones hold more than 10% of the sample.

General conclusions and limits of the study: The detection of some responding clones in pre-infection memory suggests that pre-existing cross-reactive memory T cells joined the SARS-CoV-2 response. Contracting CD4+ clones were located mainly in the CM and EM memory subsets, whereas CD8+ clones were found to be enriched in EMRA. SARS-CoV-2 specificity of the second-wave clones peaking on day 37 was not confirmed. Clones contracting from day 15 to 85 had balanced CD4/CD8 phenotypes, while a second wave expanding from day 15 to 37 was biased towards CD4+. The study covered only two mild cases, and larger cohorts including severe cases with pre-infection samples were considered necessary.

This clonotype showed up many times. What antigen it recognizes has not been identified. Within one base of it there is no much larger clone, and no base qualities were kept. Ficoll-Paque density gradient centrifugation was the method used to isolate PBMCs. What was sequenced was PBMCs or a T cell subset sorted from them (not recorded which). The sequence was obtained from an adult woman who had mild COVID-19 (a few samples of this study predate the infection). The sample titles of this study are shuffled in the database, so cell type and time point are left out; the donor was told from shared clones.

The CDR3 protein sequence reads: CASSNRGISGGRSNEQFF. The DNA sequence follows: TGTGCCAGCAGTAACCGGGGAATTAGCGGAGGAAGAAGTAATGAGCAGTTCTTC. The sequence is built from TRBV6-5 and TRBJ2-1; 6 matching bases give a weak D call of TRBD2. According to the germline V gene, CDR1 reads MNHEY and CDR2 reads SVGAGI. The trim is 5 bases for V and 7 bases for J, with a gap of 27 bases between the germline ends. From its cysteine to its phenylalanine, the CDR3 spans 18 amino acids. The read is trimmed to its CDR3 DNA, 54 bases read in frame from base 1.